These 19 T cell receptor beta chains originate from one sample sequenced in a study of CD8 T cells in Susac syndrome. Reverse transcription of roughly 0.5 to 1 ug RNA was performed with random hexamers. TCRdb fed the immunoSEQ multiplex PCR reads into MiXCR, producing one record per CDR3 protein. The data hold some 110,000 distinct CDR3 sequences, with 96% observed a single time. The specimen was CD4+ T cells from PBMCs. These TCRs come from a human donor with Susac syndrome.

The chain combines TRBV27 with TRBJ1-1; 10 bases map to TRBD1. Germline assignment: CDR1 MNHEY and CDR2 SMNVEV (reference sequence). The junction had 7 bases not matched to a gene; V was cut back by 5 bases and J by 4 bases. The CDR3 is 15 amino acids. The CDR3 DNA is TGTGCCAGCAGTCCCTGGACAGGGGGGAGCACTGAAGCTTTCTTT. It yields the protein CASSPWTGGSTEAFF.

This chain links TRBV7-2 with TRBJ2-7; D possibly uses TRBD1 or TRBD2 (5 bases each). CDR1 is SGHTA and CDR2 is FQGNSA in the germline V gene. The CDR3 has 18 residues. With 5 bases removed from V and 4 bases from J, the gap between germline ends came to 27 bases. The CDR3 DNA reads TGTGCCAGCAGCCCCAAGATGACCCTGATACACGGGGCTTACGAGCAGTACTTC. Translated: CASSPKMTLIHGAYEQYF. Looking up the rest from reference TRBV7-2 and TRBJ2-7 gives the full variable domain: GAGVSQSPSNKVTEKGKDVELRCDPISGHTALYWYRQSLGQGLEFLIYFQGNSAPDKSGLPSDRFSAERTGGSVSTLTIQRTQQEDSAVYLCASSPKMTLIHGAYEQYFGPGTRLTVT.

This rearrangement joins TRBV5-4 to TRBJ2-3; 9 positions agree with TRBD2. CDR1 SGHNT and CDR2 YYREEE come from the germline V gene (reference sequence). The CDR3 sequence is 16 residues long. Losses at the gene ends were 4 bases for V and 0 bases for J; bases not matched to a gene: 6. Here the CDR3 DNA reads TGTGCCAGCAGCCGGACTAGCGACTCTAGCACAGATACGCAGTATTTT. It is translated as CASSRTSDSSTDTQYF.

This sequence joins TRBV29-1 and TRBJ2-3; TRBD2 is a possible D gene (6 bases). Between the trimmed V and J ends, which lost 4 bases and 2 bases, there was a span of 13 bases. The germline CDR1 and CDR2 sequences are SQVTM and ANQGSEA. The CDR3 extends over 14 amino acids. The DNA for the CDR3 is TGCAGCGTTGGTTCTAGCGCCCTCACAGATACGCAGTATTTT. Its protein product is CSVGSSALTDTQYF.

This clonotype was recorded once. The chain couples TRBV3-1 to TRBJ2-7, with D unresolved. Germline lookup yields CDR1 LGHDT and CDR2 YNNKEL (reference sequence). The V end was cut by 2 bases, the J end by 5 bases, with 4 bases between. The CDR3 contains 11 residues. The CDR3 protein is CASSQLNEQYF. For the CDR3, the DNA is TGTGCCAGCAGCCAACTAAACGAGCAGTACTTC.

This sequence joins TRBV11-1 and TRBJ1-2; TRBD1 matches at 7 bases. CDR3 length: 16 residues. CDR1 and CDR2 (germline): SGHAT, FQDESV (reference sequence). Trimming took 5 bases from V and 4 from J; bases not matched to a gene: 13. The CDR3 sequence is CASSDRERYLSYGYTF. CDR3 DNA sequence: TGTGCCAGCAGCGACAGGGAGAGGTATCTTTCCTATGGCTACACCTTC.

The rearrangement uses TRBV20-1 and TRBJ2-3, with 8 bases identical to TRBD1. The ends lost 6 bases at V and 0 bases at J; junction bases unmatched: 5. CDR1 and CDR2 from the germline V gene are DFQATT and SNEGSKA (reference sequence). The CDR3 covers 14 residues. In DNA form, the CDR3 reads TGCAGTGCAGTGGGACAGGCTAGCACAGATACGCAGTATTTT. Amino acid sequence: CSAVGQASTDTQYF.

The chain combines TRBV20-1 with TRBJ1-2; 7 bases map to TRBD1. Germline CDR1 reads DFQATT; CDR2 reads SNEGSKA (reference sequence). This CDR3 comprises 12 residues. The CDR3 spells CSTQGPNYGYTF. CDR3 in DNA: TGCAGCACACAGGGGCCCAACTATGGCTACACCTTC.

CDR3 sequence (DNA): TGTGCCAGCAGCTTAATTGGAGACACCGGGGAGCTGTTTTTT. Translating gives CASSLIGDTGELFF. The chain is built from TRBV7-3 and TRBJ2-2, with D uncertain. The germline gives CDR1 SGHTA, CDR2 FQGTGA. The ends were cut back, 1 base at V and 3 bases at J, with 6 bases in the middle. This CDR3 is built from 14 residues.

The chain carries TRBV20-1 and TRBJ2-1, with 10 bases identical to TRBD2. Germline values: CDR1 DFQATT, CDR2 SNEGSKA (reference sequence). The CDR3 length is 14 residues. V lost 4 bases to trimming and J lost 3 bases; unmatched junction nucleotides: 3. The CDR3 loop reads CSAKREGRYNEQFF. CDR3 coding DNA: TGCAGTGCTAAGCGGGAGGGCCGCTACAATGAGCAGTTCTTC.

The rearrangement joins TRBV20-1 to TRBJ2-7; TRBD1 is a possible D gene (6 bases). V shed 6 bases and J shed 3 bases, with 15 bases lying between them. Germline V gives CDR1 DFQATT, CDR2 SNEGSKA (reference sequence). This CDR3 contains 13 residues. The DNA of the CDR3 is TGCAGTGCCGCAGGGCAGGGGATCTACGAGCAGTACTTC. This gives the protein CSAAGQGIYEQYF.

A few counts support this clonotype. This sequence joins TRBV19 and TRBJ2-7, with unresolved D. This CDR3 has 11 amino acids. V was pared by 4 bases and J by 5 bases, with 6 bases between. Germline CDR1 and CDR2: LNHDA and SQIVND (reference sequence). The CDR3 region has the DNA TGTGCCAGTAGTAGGGCGGACGAGCAGTACTTC. Translation gives CASSRADEQYF.

This chain joins TRBV7-6 and TRBJ2-3; TRBD2 matches 8 bases. This CDR3 spans 15 amino acids. Trimming at V came to 3 bases and at J to 2 bases, leaving 4 bases not matched to a gene. Per the germline V gene, CDR1 is SGHVS and CDR2 is FNYEAQ. The CDR3 loop is CASSFTGLATDTQYF. The CDR3 DNA reads TGTGCCAGCAGCTTTACCGGACTAGCCACAGATACGCAGTATTTT.

The CDR3 is CASSSIQGTALFAFF. CDR3 nucleotide sequence: TGTGCCAGCAGCTCCATACAGGGGACTGCCCTTTTCGCTTTCTTT. The V gene is TRBV11-2, the J gene TRBJ1-1; 7 positions agree with TRBD1. Germline CDR1 reads SGHAT; CDR2 reads FQNNGV. V lost 4 bases, J lost 11 bases, and 16 bases stayed unmatched. This CDR3 has 15 amino acids. The variable domain in full, completed from reference TRBV11-2 and TRBJ1-1, reads EAGVAQSPRYKIIEKRQSVAFWCNPISGHATLYWYQQILGQGPKLLIQFQNNGVVDDSQLPKDRFSAERLKGVDSTLKIQPAKLEDSAVYLCASSSIQGTALFAFFGQGTRLTVV.

The rearrangement uses TRBV6-5 and TRBJ2-7; no clear D. CDR1 is MNHEY, CDR2 SVGAGI, per germline. The CDR3 consists of 13 residues. V was clipped by 2 bases and J by 6 bases, with 11 bases between them. CDR3 sequence: CASSYVPSSEQYF. Here the CDR3 DNA reads TGTGCCAGCAGTTACGTGCCCTCGAGCGAGCAGTACTTC.

CDR3: CASSQGQHSGANVLTF. DNA for the CDR3: TGCGCCAGCAGCCAAGGACAGCACTCTGGGGCCAACGTCCTGACTTTC. V usage is TRBV4-3 and J usage is TRBJ2-6; TRBD1 is a possible D gene (5 bases). The CDR3 is 16 amino acids. Germline V gives CDR1 LGHNA, CDR2 YSLEER. The germline V and J ends were trimmed by 1 base and 0 bases, with 7 bases remaining between them.

This clonotype came up once. The chain links TRBV11-2 to TRBJ2-1; possibly TRBD2 for D (5 bases). V lost 5 bases and J lost 0, with 17 bases in between. Germline CDR1 and CDR2: SGHAT and FQNNGV. The CDR3 extends over 17 amino acids. DNA of the CDR3: TGTGCCAGCAGCAGTAGGACTCTCCAGAGCTCCTACAATGAGCAGTTCTTC. It translates to CASSSRTLQSSYNEQFF.

The genes are TRBV12-3 or TRBV12-4 and TRBJ2-2; TRBD2 aligns across 9 bases. CDR3 length: 18 residues. Trimming took 7 bases from V and 1 from J; bases not matched to a gene: 13. The CDR3 is CASTRGREGGRNTGELFF. DNA for the CDR3: TGTGCCAGCACCCGGGGGCGGGAGGGGGGTAGGAACACCGGGGAGCTGTTTTTT.

V is TRBV5-1 and J is TRBJ2-5; tentatively, D is TRBD1 or TRBD2 (5 bases each). V gave up 4 bases and J gave up 3 bases, with 13 bases separating them. CDR1 is SGHRS, CDR2 YFSETQ, per germline. CDR3 length: 14 residues. The CDR3 bases are TGCGCCAGCAGCCTCGGGACCCGAGAAGAGACCCAGTACTTC. Translation: CASSLGTREETQYF.